This T cell receptor beta chain comes out of a study of blood T cell repertoires in COVID-19. Whole-study context: The United States, Italy and Spain were the sources of the acute and convalescent COVID-19 samples. From T cells, B-cell-depleted T cells, or PBMCs came the material, which was cDNA or gDNA.

The ends were cut back, 1 base at V and 3 bases at J, with 10 bases in the middle. The germline gives CDR1 SGHRS, CDR2 YFSETQ. The CDR3 is made up of 14 amino acids. As processed by the authors: Reference gene primer amplification gave nucleated cell count estimates. The data were produced by immunoSEQ multiplex PCR, yet TCRdb's version contains in-frame clones alone and is incomplete. D and trimming were read from the DNA, whereas the V and J calls and clone size are those reported in that table. The sample has 45,000 to 65,000 clones; roughly 87% are singletons. This clone appeared once. The chain couples TRBV5-1 to TRBJ2-5; no clear D gene. Sequenced material: peripheral blood. This TCR came from a human donor with acute or convalescent COVID-19. The donor label of this sample is uncertain. The CDR3 DNA reads TGCGCCAGCAGCTTGTACAGTGGCGAAGAGACCCAGTACTTC. Amino acid sequence: CASSLYSGEETQYF.